The source of this T cell receptor (beta chain) is a study of high-grade serous ovarian cancer treatment subgroups (TCRdb year 2021). Turning to the overall study: On average, sequencing produced roughly 14,000 reads and about 7,600 unique TCR beta rearrangements for each sample. The study examined TCR beta repertoires in high-grade serous ovarian cancer patients who were grouped under a laparoscopic triage algorithm by complete gross resection or by neoadjuvant chemotherapy response. In total there were 90 samples, since every patient provided one primary tumor sample and two metastatic tumor samples. The roughly 30-patient cohort included around 10 patients with no residual disease after primary surgery (R0), around 10 excellent NACT responders, and around 10 poor NACT responders. The research as a whole found: Because bulk tumor TCR sequencing provided no spatial information, insight into HGSC tumor complexity and diversity was limited. TCR clonal relatedness correlated positively with neoantigen level and, by trend, with copy number variation and mutation load from whole-genome sequencing. Repertoire similarity between tumors from the same patient ranged from roughly 0.095 to 0.8, while tumors from different patients showed almost no similarity. TCR repertoire analyses focused on CDR3; CDR1 and CDR2 were not analyzed.

The 75 to 100 tumor samples underwent high-throughput TCR profiling with ImmunoSEQ. The authors processed their data as follows. Repertoire diversity metrics included richness (unique productive sequences), clonality, evenness and relatedness; Bhattacharyya coefficient assessed similarity between samples. Conclusions stayed consistent in a sensitivity analysis that left out TCRs with fewer than two reads. The clones in this table, taken by TCRdb from immuneACCESS, are in-frame only. Not every clone is retained; where verified, under half of the shortfall comes from an unresolved V gene, and the cause of the rest is unknown. That table is the source of V, J and clone size, and D and trimming were worked out from the DNA. Within this sample are about 28,000 clones, with about 80% of them counted one time only. 2% to 2.5% of the sample comes from the top ten. Notes on this clone: Its binding antigen is unknown. No per-base quality is available; no much larger clone lies one base away.

The CDR3 sequence holds 18 residues, the cysteine and phenylalanine included. The DNA shown is the 54-base CDR3, in frame from base 1. Trimming takes 0 bases off V and 2 bases off J; junction bases not matched to a gene: 8. CDR1 and CDR2 (SGHVS, FNYEAQ) derive from the germline V gene. Collection of tumor samples took place before definitive surgery or chemotherapy. Genomic DNA extraction was performed by the MD Anderson Biospecimen Extraction Resource, and TCR sequencing was carried out by the MD Anderson Cancer Genomics Laboratory. The chain joins TRBV7-6 to TRBJ2-2, and 8 junction bases match TRBD2. Sequenced sample: tumor tissue. The receptor was derived from a human donor with high-grade serous ovarian cancer. This receptor carries the CDR3 CASSLASGVISNTGELFF. The bases read TGTGCCAGCAGCTTAGCTAGCGGGGTTATCTCTAACACCGGGGAGCTGTTTTTT. Reference TRBV7-6 and TRBJ2-2 genes cover what lies past the CDR3, so the full variable domain is GAGVSQSPRYKVTKRGQDVALRCDPISGHVSLYWYRQALGQGPEFLTYFNYEAQQDKSGLPNDRFSAERPEGSISTLTIQRTEQRDSAMYRCASSLASGVISNTGELFFGEGSRLTVL.